This T cell receptor beta chain came from a study of T cell responses to AZD1222 COVID-19 vaccine. Produced via immunoSEQ multiplex PCR; TCRdb's table is partial and in-frame only. The table lists some 200,000 clones, approximately 92% of them singletons. CDR1 is DFQATT, CDR2 SNEGSKA, per germline (reference sequence). Trimming took 8 bases from V and 2 from J, leaving 9 bases between them. This CDR3 has 11 amino acids. This chain uses TRBV20-1 with TRBJ2-5; no clear D gene. The TCR originated in an adult who received the MenACWY meningococcal vaccine as a control. The sample consisted of peripheral blood, taken 28 days after the second dose of the MenACWY control vaccine. CDR3 DNA sequence: TGCAGTAAGAACAGACAAGAGACCCAGTACTTC. Its translation is CSKNRQETQYF.